Listed below are T cell receptor beta chains from one sample, sequenced in a study of cytomegalovirus exposure and HLA in healthy donors. Only in-frame clones appear in the TCRdb table, and some are missing; sequencing was by immunoSEQ multiplex PCR. Among about 200,000 clones, approximately 79% were seen once, and the ten largest hold 1.7%. The source material was PBMCs. Every receptor here comes from a middle-aged man in good health and CMV-seronegative. The CDR3 runs from the conserved cysteine through the conserved F or W. D genes are given only for firm matches. Size values are once, few and many counts, or a class for expanded clones, and some rows have none.

abundance	j_gene	v_gene	d_gene	CDR3nt	CDR3aa
NA	TRBJ2-7	TRBV10-3	TRBD1	TGTGCCATCAGTGGGGACCGGGACAGCTACGAGCAGTACTTC	CAISGDRDSYEQYF
NA	TRBJ2-1	TRBV28	TRBD2	TGTGCCAGCAGTCTTTGGACTAGCGGCTATAATGAGCAGTTCTTC	CASSLWTSGYNEQFF
NA	TRBJ1-5	TRBV6-5	NA	TGTGCCAGCAGTCCCCGGGGGAGCAATCAGCCCCAGCATTTT	CASSPRGSNQPQHF
few	TRBJ2-7	TRBV10-3	TRBD1	TGTGCCATCACTCCGGGACAGGGAGGCCACGAGCAGTACTTC	CAITPGQGGHEQYF
NA	TRBJ2-1	TRBV4-1	NA	TGCGCCAGCAGCCAAGACGGAACAAGAAGGGGCGCCCGTCGGAATGAGCAGTTCTTC	CASSQDGTRRGARRNEQFF
NA	TRBJ1-2	TRBV15	NA	TGTGCCACCAGCAGAGATTTGAGTGACTATGGCTACACCTTC	CATSRDLSDYGYTF
NA	TRBJ1-1	TRBV28	TRBD1	TGTGCCAGCAGTTTAGGGGTCAGGGGGATCTCTGAAGCTTTCTTT	CASSLGVRGISEAFF
NA	TRBJ2-7	TRBV7-2	NA	TGTGCCAGCAGCTCTGTCTACGAGCAGTACTTC	CASSSVYEQYF
NA	TRBJ2-1	TRBV5-1	TRBD2	TGCGCCAGCAGCTTCAGGACTAGCGGGATAGGACTCTACAATGAGCAGTTCTTC	CASSFRTSGIGLYNEQFF
NA	TRBJ2-7	TRBV18	NA	TGTGCCAGCTCACCACCCATAGGGGACGAGCAGTACTTC	CASSPPIGDEQYF
few	TRBJ1-3	TRBV28	NA	TGTGCCAGCAGTTTCAGGGTTCGAGGAAACACCATATATTTT	CASSFRVRGNTIYF
NA	TRBJ1-5	TRBV28	NA	TGTGCCAGCAGCAGCCATCGAGGTGCAAATCAGCCCCAGCATTTT	CASSSHRGANQPQHF
NA	TRBJ2-2	TRBV29-1	TRBD2	TGCAGCGCCGGACTAGCGGGAGAGGCCGGGGAGCTGTTTTTT	CSAGLAGEAGELFF
NA	TRBJ2-7	TRBV13	NA	TGTGCCAGCAGCTTAGGAGCGAGAGAGCAGTACTTC	CASSLGAREQYF
once	TRBJ1-5	TRBV2	NA	TGTGCCAGCAGTGAAGAGAGCGGGGCTAATCAGCCCCAGCATTTT	CASSEESGANQPQHF
NA	TRBJ1-5	TRBV19	TRBD1	TGTGCCAGTAGTCCAAACGACAGGGGGTATCAGCCCCAGCATTTT	CASSPNDRGYQPQHF
NA	TRBJ2-7	TRBV28	NA	TGTGCCAGCAGTTTACGCGGGATCCTTTCCTACGAGCAGTACTTC	CASSLRGILSYEQYF
NA	TRBJ1-2	TRBV15	TRBD1	TGTGCCACCAGTCCGGGACAGGCGATCGGCTACACCTTC	CATSPGQAIGYTF
once	TRBJ1-1	TRBV18	NA	TGTGCCAGCTCCCCCTTGTCAGGGGCGATGAACACTGAAGCTTTCTTT	CASSPLSGAMNTEAFF
NA	TRBJ1-1	TRBV4-2	NA	TGTGCCAGCAGCCAAGCTTCGGGAGGGGGGAACACTGAAGCTTTCTTT	CASSQASGGGNTEAFF
NA	TRBJ2-2	TRBV7-9	NA	TGTGCCAGCAGCTTTACGGGAGCGGGCACCGGGGAGCTGTTTTTT	CASSFTGAGTGELFF
once	TRBJ2-7	TRBV27	TRBD1	TGTGCCAGCAGTTTACAGGGGGCTTACGAGCAGTACTTC	CASSLQGAYEQYF
NA	TRBJ2-1	TRBV28	TRBD2	TGTGCCAGCAGTGCCCTTGTTCTGGGCGGGAGGGCCAATGAGCAGTTCTTC	CASSALVLGGRANEQFF
NA	TRBJ2-7	TRBV9	NA	TGTGCCAGCAGCGTAACGGGTCTAGCTTACGAGCAGTACTTC	CASSVTGLAYEQYF
NA	TRBJ2-2	TRBV5-4	NA	TGTGCCAGCAGCCCCGTCAGGGGAGGGGGCGGGGAGCTGTTTTTT	CASSPVRGGGGELFF
NA	TRBJ2-2	TRBV9	NA	TGTGCCAGCAGCATGGCTAGGGGGAATACCGGGGAGCTGTTTTTT	CASSMARGNTGELFF
few	TRBJ2-7	TRBV28	NA	TGTGCCAGCACAGGACAACCTCGAGGGCAGTACTTC	CASTGQPRGQYF
NA	TRBJ2-5	TRBV19	NA	TGTGCCAGTAGCTCTCAAGAGACCCAGTACTTC	CASSSQETQYF
NA	TRBJ2-7	TRBV28	TRBD2	TGTGCCGCCTCGGGGGGGTTCGAGCAGTACTTC	CAASGGFEQYF
NA	TRBJ2-1	TRBV10-2	TRBD2	TGCGCCAGCAGTGTTAGGCTAGCGGGAGGGGAGTTCTTC	CASSVRLAGGEFF
NA	TRBJ2-7	TRBV7-9	NA	TGTGCCAGCAGCGATTCTTGGGACAATTGGCGCGAGCAGTACTTC	CASSDSWDNWREQYF
once	TRBJ1-6	TRBV15	NA	TGTGCCACCAGCAGAGACCGGGATTATAATTCACCCCTCCACTTT	CATSRDRDYNSPLHF
NA	TRBJ2-4	TRBV6-5	NA	TGTGCCAGCAGTTACACAGGGGCCAAAAACATTCAGTACTTC	CASSYTGAKNIQYF
few	TRBJ1-2	TRBV5-1	NA	TGCGCCAGCCACGGGCGGGGGGCTAACTATGGCTACACCTTC	CASHGRGANYGYTF
NA	TRBJ2-7	TRBV10-3	TRBD2	TGTGCCATCCGACTAGCCGACAGACAGTACTTC	CAIRLADRQYF
NA	TRBJ1-2	TRBV5-5	NA	TGTGCCAGCAGCTTGCAGGTTAACTATGGCTACACCTTC	CASSLQVNYGYTF
NA	TRBJ1-2	TRBV28	NA	TGTGCCAGCAGTTTAGCGGAGAACTATGGCTACACCTTC	CASSLAENYGYTF
NA	TRBJ2-3	TRBV27	NA	TGTGCCAGCAGTTCCCGGGGGGCCACAGATACGCAGTATTTT	CASSSRGATDTQYF
few	TRBJ1-4	TRBV5-1	TRBD1	TGCGCCAGCAGCGTACAGGGGGCAGAGGAAAAACTGTTTTTT	CASSVQGAEEKLFF
NA	TRBJ1-6	TRBV28	NA	TGTGCCAGCAGTTTTGCGAGCTCCTATAATTCACCCCTCCACTTT	CASSFASSYNSPLHF
NA	TRBJ1-4	TRBV6-5	NA	TGTGCCAGCAGGAATGCAGGGGATGAAAAACTGTTTTTT	CASRNAGDEKLFF